These 30 T cell receptor beta chains were all obtained from the same sample, sequenced in a study of T cells after yellow fever vaccination. Using its own MiXCR run on the 5' RACE reads, TCRdb lists one record per CDR3 protein. The sample has more than 75,000 distinct CDR3 sequences, 8.9% seen once; the top ten hold approximately 16%. The sequences come from CD8+ T cells not binding an NS4B(214-222) dextramer, sorted from PBMCs, collected less than 18 days after the first yellow fever vaccination. Receptors were obtained from a man between 18 and 35 years old who received the YFV17D yellow fever vaccine.

The chain joins TRBV7-9 to TRBJ2-3, with 10 bases identical to TRBD2. After removal of 4 bases from V and 5 bases from J, the junction contained 12 bases not matched to a gene. Germline CDR1 and CDR2: SEHNR and FQNEAQ (reference sequence). The CDR3 loop spans 17 amino acids. CDR3 coding DNA: TGTGCCAGCAGCTCGTCTCCAGCGGGGGGGCGGGGAGATACGCAGTATTTT. This encodes CASSSSPAGGRGDTQYF. Together with reference TRBV7-9 and TRBJ2-3, the CDR3 gives the full variable domain: DTGVSQNPRHKITKRGQNVTFRCDPISEHNRLYWYRQTLGQGPEFLTYFQNEAQLEKSRLLSDRFSAERPKGSFSTLEIQRTEQGDSAMYLCASSSSPAGGRGDTQYFGPGTRLTVL.

V is TRBV4-3 and J is TRBJ1-2; the match to TRBD1 covers 10 bases. The V gene end was trimmed by 6 bases and the J gene end by 2 bases; junction bases not matched to a gene: 3. This CDR3 is built from 14 residues. CDR1 LGHNA and CDR2 YSLEER come from the germline V gene. The CDR3 DNA reads TGCGCCAGCAGTCGGGACAGGGGCAACTATGGCTACACCTTC. Translation gives CASSRDRGNYGYTF.

V gene TRBV27 combines with J gene TRBJ2-1; D is undetermined. The length of the CDR3 is 13 residues. Germline assignment: CDR1 MNHEY and CDR2 SMNVEV (reference sequence). V was clipped by 1 base and J by 0 bases, with 1 base between them. CDR3 nucleotide sequence: TGTGCCAGCAGTTTATTCTCCTACAATGAGCAGTTCTTC. Translation: CASSLFSYNEQFF.

This clonotype was observed a handful of times. As DNA, the CDR3 is TGTGCCAGCAGCTCGACAGGTTTGGACGAAAAACTGTTTTTT. It is translated as CASSSTGLDEKLFF. The chain carries TRBV7-9 and TRBJ1-4; tentative D call: TRBD1 (6 bases). Germline assignment: CDR1 SEHNR and CDR2 FQNEAQ (reference sequence). V gave up 4 bases and J gave up 8 bases, with 14 bases separating them. CDR3 length: 14 residues.

This clonotype showed up many times. The gene calls are TRBV4-1 and TRBJ2-7; D call uncertain. The CDR3 consists of 14 residues. Germline V gives CDR1 MGHRA, CDR2 YSYEKL. The V gene lost 0 bases and the J gene lost 2 bases, with 8 bases spanning the gap. Here the CDR3 DNA reads TGCGCCAGCAGCCAAGAGGACGGCCCCTACGAGCAGTACTTC. Encoded protein: CASSQEDGPYEQYF.

This clonotype was seen a few times. This chain uses TRBV27 with TRBJ2-1; 13 bases fit TRBD2. This CDR3 spans 16 amino acids. Germline CDR1 reads MNHEY; CDR2 reads SMNVEV (reference sequence). Trimming removed 6 bases from V and 4 bases from J; junction bases left unmatched: 6. CDR3 residues: CASRVLAGGLYNEQFF. The CDR3 DNA sequence: TGTGCCAGCAGGGTACTAGCGGGGGGGCTGTACAATGAGCAGTTCTTC.

This clonotype was observed a handful of times. This chain uses TRBV6-1 with TRBJ2-3; 7 bases are a match to TRBD1. This CDR3 is built from 17 residues. Unmatched junction bases numbered 10, after V lost 1 base and J lost 3 bases. Germline values: CDR1 MNHNS, CDR2 SASEGT. CDR3 amino acids: CASSEEVWDRNTDTQYF. In DNA form, the CDR3 reads TGTGCCAGCAGTGAAGAAGTATGGGACAGAAATACAGATACGCAGTATTTT.

In its sample, this clonotype was seen a few times. The junction departs from the called germline gene at one end, perhaps through a read error. V usage is TRBV3-1 and J usage is TRBJ2-1; 10 bases align to TRBD2. The CDR3 runs to 16 residues. CDR1 and CDR2 from the germline V gene are LGHDT and YNNKEL (reference sequence). Here the CDR3 reads CACSQDPSGGYNEQFF. CDR3 nucleotide sequence: TGTGCCTGCAGCCAAGATCCTAGCGGGGGATACAATGAGCAGTTCTTC.

The rearrangement joins TRBV19 to TRBJ1-1; 7 bases align to TRBD1. Per the germline V gene, CDR1 is LNHDA and CDR2 is SQIVND (reference sequence). The trim removed 5 bases at V and 1 base at J, leaving 7 bases unmatched. CDR3 length: 15 amino acids. As DNA, the CDR3 is TGTGCCAGTAGTTCGCCTTGGACAGGGAACACTGAAGCTTTCTTT. Amino acid sequence: CASSSPWTGNTEAFF.

This clonotype showed up many times. The V call is TRBV20-1, the J call TRBJ2-7, with TRBD1 matching 8 bases. The germline CDR1 and CDR2 sequences are DFQATT and SNEGSKA (reference sequence). The CDR3 runs 13 residues. Trimming at V came to 3 bases and at J to 5 bases, leaving 6 bases not matched to a gene. CDR3: CSARARGRNEQYF. DNA for the CDR3: TGCAGTGCTAGGGCCAGGGGGCGAAACGAGCAGTACTTC.

The sample holds a few counts of this clonotype. The V and J genes are TRBV7-9 and TRBJ2-1; 7 nucleotides match TRBD2. The CDR3 has 16 residues. Germline CDR1 SEHNR, CDR2 FQNEAQ (reference sequence). Trimming took 5 bases from V and 2 from J; bases not matched to a gene: 9. The CDR3 DNA sequence: TGTGCCAGCAGCGACCGGGACTACGGGACCTACAATGAGCAGTTCTTC. Its protein is CASSDRDYGTYNEQFF.

This clonotype was counted between two and nine times. The V call is TRBV5-4, the J call TRBJ2-7, with D possibly being TRBD1 or TRBD2 (5 bases each). V gave up 4 bases and J gave up 3 bases, with 14 bases separating them. In germline, CDR1 is SGHNT, CDR2 YYREEE (reference sequence). The CDR3 sequence is 14 residues long. The CDR3 loop reads CASSPGVGHYEQYF. CDR3 nucleotides: TGTGCCAGCAGCCCCGGGGTGGGGCACTACGAGCAGTACTTC.

The chain's CDR3 is CASSWTGPNTEAFF. The CDR3 bases are TGTGCCAGCAGTTGGACAGGGCCCAACACTGAAGCTTTCTTT. This chain links TRBV27 with TRBJ1-1, with 8 bases aligning to TRBD1. Germline CDR1 and CDR2: MNHEY and SMNVEV (reference sequence). The CDR3 runs 14 residues. After removal of 4 bases from V and 2 bases from J, the junction contained 3 bases not matched to a gene.

The chain links TRBV14 to TRBJ2-1; 8 bases fit TRBD1. The germline V gene has CDR1 SGHDN and CDR2 FVKESK. This CDR3 is 16 amino acids long. Trimming at V came to 1 base and at J to 0 bases, leaving 2 bases not matched to a gene. CDR3 protein: CASSQGQGSSYNEQFF. CDR3 sequence (DNA): TGTGCCAGCAGCCAAGGACAGGGGAGCTCCTACAATGAGCAGTTCTTC.

This sequence joins TRBV5-1 and TRBJ1-4; weak D call: TRBD1 (6 bases). CDR3 size: 16 residues. V lost 4 bases and J lost 3, with 16 bases in between. Germline lookup yields CDR1 SGHRS and CDR2 YFSETQ. The CDR3 DNA is TGCGCCAGCAGCCCGGAGGGGGGGCCAGCTAATGAAAAACTGTTTTTT. As protein: CASSPEGGPANEKLFF.

The chain has TRBV4-2 and TRBJ1-5; D call uncertain. V was clipped by 0 bases and J by 7 bases, with 7 bases between them. The CDR3 is 13 amino acids. CDR1 is LGHNA, CDR2 YNFKEQ, per germline. CDR3 nucleotides: TGTGCCAGCAGCCAAGATCTGGGGCAGCCCCAGCATTTT. Its translation: CASSQDLGQPQHF.

This clonotype appeared a few times. V and J are TRBV13 and TRBJ1-1; 9 bases are shared with TRBD1. The CDR3 is 15 residues long. CDR1 is PRHDT, CDR2 FYEKMQ, per germline (reference sequence). J was trimmed by 1 base and V by 4 bases; bases with no gene match: 4. In DNA, the CDR3 is TGTGCCAGCAGCTACATGGACAGGGGGAACACTGAAGCTTTCTTT. This sequence encodes CASSYMDRGNTEAFF. The full variable domain, with the rest looked up from reference TRBV13 and TRBJ1-1, is AAGVIQSPRHLIKEKRETATLKCYPIPRHDTVYWYQQGPGQDPQFLISFYEKMQSDKGSIPDRFSAQQFSDYHSELNMSSLELGDSALYFCASSYMDRGNTEAFFGQGTRLTVV.

This chain uses TRBV4-2 with TRBJ1-4, with D tentatively TRBD1 (5 bases). V was shortened by 0 bases and J by 7 bases, with 12 bases between the two germline ends. The CDR3 has 15 residues. Germline V CDR1 and CDR2: LGHNA, YNFKEQ. This CDR3 is CASSQELGASEKLFF. CDR3 DNA sequence: TGTGCCAGCAGCCAAGAGCTAGGGGCGAGTGAAAAACTGTTTTTT.

The genes are TRBV29-1 and TRBJ2-1, with a weak D call TRBD2 (6 bases). Germline V gene lookup returns CDR1 SQVTM and CDR2 ANQGSEA. The CDR3 is 13 residues long. The V and J ends lost 6 bases and 4 bases respectively, with 13 bases between them. The CDR3 DNA is TGCAGCGTGGCCGGGACTTCTTACAATGAGCAGTTCTTC. Translated: CSVAGTSYNEQFF.

The chain couples TRBV13 to TRBJ2-2, with D hard to call. Per the germline V gene, CDR1 is PRHDT and CDR2 is FYEKMQ (reference sequence). Trimming took 8 bases from V and 1 from J, leaving 11 bases between them. CDR3 size: 14 residues. The CDR3 DNA follows: TGTGCCAGCCGACCTAGGGAGAACACCGGGGAGCTGTTTTTT. It is translated as CASRPRENTGELFF.

This sequence joins TRBV6-2 or TRBV6-3 and TRBJ1-1; 8 bases fit TRBD1. From germline, CDR1 is MNHEY and CDR2 SVGEGT. The CDR3 has 16 amino acids. J gave up 7 bases and V 5 bases, and 15 bases lay outside the gene matches. The CDR3 DNA is TGTGCCAGCAGTCCCCGGACAGGGCCAAGTCAGGGTGAAGCTTTCTTT. Protein sequence: CASSPRTGPSQGEAFF.

In this sample, this clonotype turned up a few times. The chain couples TRBV19 to TRBJ1-2, with no clear D. From germline, CDR1 is LNHDA and CDR2 SQIVND (reference sequence). This CDR3 region has 16 residues. The ends were cut back, 7 bases at V and 4 bases at J, with 22 bases in the middle. The CDR3 loop is CASTQFETRAGYGYTF. For the CDR3, the DNA is TGTGCCAGTACCCAGTTCGAGACGAGGGCAGGCTATGGCTACACCTTC.

In its sample, this clonotype was seen a few times. The chain is built from TRBV7-9 and TRBJ2-4; 8 bases align to TRBD2. V was pared by 5 bases and J by 8 bases, with 5 bases of the junction left unmatched. Germline lookup yields CDR1 SEHNR and CDR2 FQNEAQ (reference sequence). The CDR3 has 13 residues. CDR3 bases: TGTGCCAGCAGCCCCCCCGGGGGGGACATTCAGTACTTC. It codes for CASSPPGGDIQYF. The variable domain in full, with the rest retrieved from reference TRBV7-9 and TRBJ2-4, is DTGVSQNPRHKITKRGQNVTFRCDPISEHNRLYWYRQTLGQGPEFLTYFQNEAQLEKSRLLSDRFSAERPKGSFSTLEIQRTEQGDSAMYLCASSPPGGDIQYFGAGTRLSVL.

The chain is built from TRBV19 and TRBJ1-5; no firm D call. In germline, CDR1 is LNHDA, CDR2 SQIVND (reference sequence). The CDR3 runs to 12 residues. Trimming took off 5 bases at V and 3 bases at J, with 5 bases between the two ends. The CDR3 here is CASSFYNQPQHF. CDR3 nucleotides: TGTGCCAGTAGTTTTTACAATCAGCCCCAGCATTTT.

This clonotype occurred a few times. The chain uses TRBV19 and TRBJ1-5, with TRBD1 identical over 7 bases. The CDR3 sequence is 16 residues long. Germline V lookup: CDR1 LNHDA, CDR2 SQIVND (reference sequence). Losses at the gene ends were 7 bases for V and 3 bases for J; bases not matched to a gene: 12. CDR3 in DNA: TGTGCCAGTACCGAGGGGGCGGGGATTTCCAATCAGCCCCAGCATTTT. Amino acid sequence: CASTEGAGISNQPQHF.

This clonotype was counted between two and nine times. This chain uses TRBV6-1 with TRBJ1-5, with D possibly TRBD1 on 5 matching bases. V was shortened by 6 bases and J by 1 base, with 10 bases between the two germline ends. This CDR3 has 14 residues. Per germline, CDR1 MNHNS and CDR2 SASEGT. The CDR3 DNA is TGTGCCAGCAGCTCAGGGTTCAGCAATCAGCCCCAGCATTTT. Translated, it gives CASSSGFSNQPQHF.

Turning to this clonotype: One end of the junction varies from germline; a read error may be responsible. The gene calls are TRBV7-6 and TRBJ2-2, with TRBD2 matching 10 bases. Germline V lookup: CDR1 SGHVS, CDR2 FNYEAQ. This CDR3 spans 16 amino acids. This CDR3 is CACSSRLAGNTGELFF. In nucleotides, the CDR3 is TGTGCCTGCAGCAGCAGACTAGCGGGGAACACCGGGGAGCTGTTTTTT.

The rearrangement joins TRBV20-1 to TRBJ2-4, with D maybe TRBD2 (5 bases). Looked up from germline, CDR1 is DFQATT and CDR2 is SNEGSKA (reference sequence). This CDR3 contains 15 residues. Trimming stripped 3 bases from V and 0 bases from J, with 12 bases between. The CDR3 DNA follows: TGCAGTGCTAGGATCGGGGAGCAAGCCAAAAACATTCAGTACTTC. This encodes CSARIGEQAKNIQYF.

The V and J genes are TRBV5-5 and TRBJ2-2; D possibly corresponds to TRBD2 (7 bases). The germline V gene has CDR1 SGHKS and CDR2 YYEKEE (reference sequence). The V and J ends lost 0 bases and 8 bases respectively, with 14 bases between them. CDR3 length: 15 residues. CDR3 nucleotides: TGTGCCAGCAGCTTGGGGGGGGGCCTTGCGGGGGAGCTGTTTTTT. Translation: CASSLGGGLAGELFF.

This clonotype was seen a few times. The chain joins TRBV10-3 to TRBJ1-4; D possibly corresponds to TRBD1 (6 bases). The germline CDR1 and CDR2 sequences are ENHRY and SYGVKD. This CDR3 is built from 15 residues. V lost 2 bases and J lost 2, with 9 bases in between. The CDR3 is CAISEQGTTNEKLFF. The CDR3 coding sequence is TGTGCCATCAGTGAGCAGGGGACCACTAATGAAAAACTGTTTTTT.